What follows is one T cell receptor (beta chain) and its context. What it binds is not known. A multiplex PCR was run with 60 Vbeta primers and 13 Jbeta primers. Using immunoSEQ multiplex PCR, the repertoire was profiled, and TCRdb retains in-frame clones only, with some absent. The repertoire has under 200,000 clones, more than 60% of them found once; the top ten carry around 3%. This sample stems from a study of cytomegalovirus exposure and HLA in healthy donors. Every donor was a healthy person donating bone marrow. General study findings and limits: Immune exposure was documented only through CMV serostatus. In a later analysis, at a false discovery rate of 0.05, 16,951 TCR beta sequences matched HLA alleles. Follow-up analysis found HLA locus-dependent TCR association rates, highest for DRB1 and lowest for HLA-C.

Germline CDR1 reads MDHEN; CDR2 reads SYDVKM. The CDR3 extends over 13 amino acids. The germline V and J ends were trimmed by 3 bases and 12 bases, with 17 bases remaining between them. The sequenced sample was PBMCs. The clonotype comes from a female donor in good health and CMV-seronegative. The J gene is TRBJ1-1, the V gene TRBV28; D perhaps matches TRBD1 (5 bases). CDR3 nucleotide sequence: TGTGCCAGCAGTTTCGTCGTCGGGGGACTAACTTTCTTT. It yields the protein CASSFVVGGLTFF.